This TCR beta chain was obtained from a study of blood T cells in healthy people across ages. Note on this clonotype: One end of the junction varies from germline; a read error may be responsible.

It was with a sample-barcoded 5' primer and a J-beta primer mix that a second PCR of about 6 to 11 cycles was run. TCRdb reprocessed the 5' RACE reads via MiXCR and lists one record per CDR3 protein. This sample has over 1.5 million distinct CDR3 sequences, with 40% to 55% found just once. Germline V CDR1 and CDR2: MDHEN, SYDVKM. This CDR3 comprises 15 residues. Sequenced: blood. V is TRBV28 and J is TRBJ1-2, with D perhaps TRBD1 (6 bases). The TCR was taken from a middle-aged woman in good health. CDR3 in amino acids: CACSSSTGLNYGYTF. The CDR3 coding sequence is TGTGCCTGCAGTTCGTCGACAGGCCTAAACTATGGCTACACCTTC.